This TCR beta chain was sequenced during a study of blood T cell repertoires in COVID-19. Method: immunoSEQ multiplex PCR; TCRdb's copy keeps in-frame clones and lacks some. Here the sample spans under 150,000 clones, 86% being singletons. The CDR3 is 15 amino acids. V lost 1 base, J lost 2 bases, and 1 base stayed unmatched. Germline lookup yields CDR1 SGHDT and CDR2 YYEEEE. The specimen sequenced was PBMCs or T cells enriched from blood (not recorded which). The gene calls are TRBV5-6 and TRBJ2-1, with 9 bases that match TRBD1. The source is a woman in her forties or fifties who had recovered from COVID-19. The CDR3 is CASSLWDRAYNEQFF. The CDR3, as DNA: TGTGCCAGCAGCTTGTGGGACAGGGCCTACAATGAGCAGTTCTTC.